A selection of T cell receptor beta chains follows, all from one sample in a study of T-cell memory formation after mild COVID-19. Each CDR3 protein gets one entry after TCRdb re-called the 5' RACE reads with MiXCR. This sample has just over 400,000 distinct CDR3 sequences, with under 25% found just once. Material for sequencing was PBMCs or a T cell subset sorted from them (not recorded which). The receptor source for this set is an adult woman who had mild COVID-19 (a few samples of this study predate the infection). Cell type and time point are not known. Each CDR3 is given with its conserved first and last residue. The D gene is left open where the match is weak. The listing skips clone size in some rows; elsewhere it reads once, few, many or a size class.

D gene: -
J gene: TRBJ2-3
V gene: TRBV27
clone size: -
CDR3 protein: CASSLTLYADTQYF
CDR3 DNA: TGTGCCAGCAGTCTGACACTTTACGCAGATACGCAGTATTTT

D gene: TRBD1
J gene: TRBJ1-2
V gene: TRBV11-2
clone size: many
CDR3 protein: CASSSTGNYGYTF
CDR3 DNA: TGTGCCAGCAGCTCGACAGGGAACTATGGCTACACCTTC

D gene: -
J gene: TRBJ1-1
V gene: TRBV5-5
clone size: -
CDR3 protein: CASSLQPNTEAFF
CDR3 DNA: TGTGCCAGCAGCTTGCAACCGAACACTGAAGCTTTCTTT

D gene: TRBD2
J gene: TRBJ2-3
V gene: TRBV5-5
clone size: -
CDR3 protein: CASSLSPVAGARTDTQYF
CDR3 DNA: TGTGCCAGCAGCTTGTCCCCTGTAGCGGGGGCCCGCACAGATACGCAGTATTTT

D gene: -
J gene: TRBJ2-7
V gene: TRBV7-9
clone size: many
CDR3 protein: CASSLAASSYEQYF
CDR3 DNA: TGTGCCAGCAGCTTAGCAGCCTCTTCCTACGAGCAGTACTTC

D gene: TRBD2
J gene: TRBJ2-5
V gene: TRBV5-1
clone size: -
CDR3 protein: CASSWRLAGGRETQYF
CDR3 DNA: TGCGCCAGCAGCTGGAGACTAGCGGGGGGGCGAGAGACCCAGTACTTC

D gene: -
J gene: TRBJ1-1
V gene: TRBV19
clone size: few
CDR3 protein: CATTTSKLNTEAFF
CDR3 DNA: TGTGCCACCACAACCTCGAAGTTGAACACTGAAGCTTTCTTT

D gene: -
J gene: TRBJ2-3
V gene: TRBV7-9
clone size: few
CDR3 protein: CASSPGTLSRTDTQYF
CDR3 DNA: TGTGCCAGCAGCCCCGGGACTCTTTCCCGCACAGATACGCAGTATTTT

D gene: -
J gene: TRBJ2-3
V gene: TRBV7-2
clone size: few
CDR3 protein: CASSTKVVASTDTQYF
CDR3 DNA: TGTGCCAGCTCCACTAAGGTGGTAGCTAGCACAGATACGCAGTATTTT

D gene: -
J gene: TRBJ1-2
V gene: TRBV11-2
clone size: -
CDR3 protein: CASSQDRPTNYGYTF
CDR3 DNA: TGTGCCAGCAGCCAAGACAGGCCTACTAACTATGGCTACACCTTC

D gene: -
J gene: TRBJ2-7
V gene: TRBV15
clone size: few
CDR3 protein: CATSGKLAGEQYF
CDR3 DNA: TGTGCCACCAGCGGGAAGTTAGCCGGTGAGCAGTACTTC

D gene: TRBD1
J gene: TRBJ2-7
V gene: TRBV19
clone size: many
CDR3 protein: CASSQGQGKAYEQYF
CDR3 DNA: TGTGCCAGTAGTCAAGGACAGGGGAAGGCCTACGAGCAGTACTTC

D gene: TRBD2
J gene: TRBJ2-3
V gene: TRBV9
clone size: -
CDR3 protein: CASSPTSGGVSDTQYF
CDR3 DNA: TGTGCCAGCAGCCCCACTAGCGGGGGAGTTTCAGATACGCAGTATTTT

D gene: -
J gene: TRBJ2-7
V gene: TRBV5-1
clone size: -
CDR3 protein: CASRASDYEQYF
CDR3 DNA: TGCGCCAGCAGAGCTAGCGACTACGAGCAGTACTTC

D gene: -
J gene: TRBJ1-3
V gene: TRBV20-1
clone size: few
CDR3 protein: CSARDPEWDSGNTIYF
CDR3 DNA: TGCAGTGCTAGAGACCCCGAATGGGACTCTGGAAACACCATATATTTT

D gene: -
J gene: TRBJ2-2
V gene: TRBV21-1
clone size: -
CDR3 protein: CASSKAGYRGNTGELFF
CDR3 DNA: TGTGCCAGCAGCAAGGCCGGTTATCGGGGTAACACCGGGGAGCTGTTTTTT

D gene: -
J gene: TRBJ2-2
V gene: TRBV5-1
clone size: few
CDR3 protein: CASSLEGTGDPYTGELFF
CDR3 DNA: TGCGCCAGCAGCTTGGAGGGCACGGGGGACCCATACACCGGGGAGCTGTTTTTT

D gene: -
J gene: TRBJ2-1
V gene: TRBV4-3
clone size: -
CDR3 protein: CASSQEENNEQFF
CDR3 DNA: TGCGCCAGCAGCCAAGAAGAAAACAATGAGCAGTTCTTC